The T cell receptor (beta chain) under discussion was sequenced for a study of Graves' ophthalmopathy and Graves' hyperthyroidism. This CDR3 has 16 amino acids. From germline, CDR1 is SGHNT and CDR2 YYREEE (reference sequence). RNA transcripts served as template for amplifying TCR beta CDR3 sequences. First-round RT-PCR used HTBI primers; second-round multiplex PCR followed. TCRdb reanalysed the multiplex PCR reads using MiXCR and keeps one entry per CDR3 protein. The table records 450,000 to 600,000 distinct CDR3 sequences, 39% of them present only once. On this clonotype itself: This sequence may be a read error, since a much larger clone differs from it by one base.

This clonotype was sampled from an adult man with Graves' hyperthyroidism. The sample comprised peripheral blood or thyroid tissue (not recorded which). The chain recombines TRBV5-4 with TRBJ2-7; 11 nucleotides align to TRBD1. The CDR3 coding sequence is TGTGCCAGCAGCTTACCCTGGACAGGGGGCTCCTACGAGCAGTGCTTC. This codes for CASSLPWTGGSYEQCF. The variable domain in full, completed from reference TRBV5-4 and TRBJ2-7, reads ETGVTQSPTHLIKTRGQQVTLRCSSQSGHNTVSWYQQALGQGPQFIFQYYREEENGRGNFPPRFSGLQFPNYSSELNVNALELDDSALYLCASSLPWTGGSYEQCFGPGTRLTVT.